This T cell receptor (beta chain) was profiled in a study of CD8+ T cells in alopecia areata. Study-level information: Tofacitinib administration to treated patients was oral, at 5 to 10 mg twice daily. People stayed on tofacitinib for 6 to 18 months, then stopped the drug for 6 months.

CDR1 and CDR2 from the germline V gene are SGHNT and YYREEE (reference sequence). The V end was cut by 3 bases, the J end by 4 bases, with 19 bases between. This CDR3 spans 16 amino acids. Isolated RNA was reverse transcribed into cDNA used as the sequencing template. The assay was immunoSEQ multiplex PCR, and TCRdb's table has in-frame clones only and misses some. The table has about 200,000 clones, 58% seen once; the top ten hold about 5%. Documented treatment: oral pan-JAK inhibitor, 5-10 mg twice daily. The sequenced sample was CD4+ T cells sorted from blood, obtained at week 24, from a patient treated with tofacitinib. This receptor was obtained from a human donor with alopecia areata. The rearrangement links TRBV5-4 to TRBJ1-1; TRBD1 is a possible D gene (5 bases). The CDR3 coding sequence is TGTGCCAGCAGCTCCCCCGGGGGAGGAGGAGTCACTGAAGCTTTCTTT. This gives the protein CASSSPGGGGVTEAFF. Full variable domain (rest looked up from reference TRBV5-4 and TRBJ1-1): ETGVTQSPTHLIKTRGQQVTLRCSSQSGHNTVSWYQQALGQGPQFIFQYYREEENGRGNFPPRFSGLQFPNYSSELNVNALELDDSALYLCASSSPGGGGVTEAFFGQGTRLTVV.